In this sample, the clone carrying this TCR beta chain turned up a few times. Its antigen is undetermined. Germline CDR1 ENHRY, CDR2 SYGVKD. V shed 5 bases, J shed 1 base, and the junction held 3 bases outside the gene matches. The CDR3 extends over 14 amino acids. The data were taken from a study of vaccination and CD4 T cells after COVID-19. This sample's treatment: roughly 11-day PBMC culture with coronavirus spike peptide pools or control peptides (ViraFEST assay). With the Oncomine TCR Beta short-read assay, DNA from cultured CD4+ T cells was sequenced. One entry per CDR3 protein results from TCRdb running MiXCR on the PCR reads. This table has 15,000 or so distinct CDR3 sequences, 40% to 50% appearing once.

The sequence came from a human donor with COVID-19. This specimen was cultured CD4+ T cells from blood, taken after SARS-CoV-2 vaccination. V usage is TRBV10-3 and J usage is TRBJ1-1, with TRBD1 matching over 8 bases. CDR3 loop: CAISLGTGNTEAFF. Written as DNA, the CDR3 is TGTGCCATCAGTCTGGGGACAGGGAACACTGAAGCTTTCTTT.